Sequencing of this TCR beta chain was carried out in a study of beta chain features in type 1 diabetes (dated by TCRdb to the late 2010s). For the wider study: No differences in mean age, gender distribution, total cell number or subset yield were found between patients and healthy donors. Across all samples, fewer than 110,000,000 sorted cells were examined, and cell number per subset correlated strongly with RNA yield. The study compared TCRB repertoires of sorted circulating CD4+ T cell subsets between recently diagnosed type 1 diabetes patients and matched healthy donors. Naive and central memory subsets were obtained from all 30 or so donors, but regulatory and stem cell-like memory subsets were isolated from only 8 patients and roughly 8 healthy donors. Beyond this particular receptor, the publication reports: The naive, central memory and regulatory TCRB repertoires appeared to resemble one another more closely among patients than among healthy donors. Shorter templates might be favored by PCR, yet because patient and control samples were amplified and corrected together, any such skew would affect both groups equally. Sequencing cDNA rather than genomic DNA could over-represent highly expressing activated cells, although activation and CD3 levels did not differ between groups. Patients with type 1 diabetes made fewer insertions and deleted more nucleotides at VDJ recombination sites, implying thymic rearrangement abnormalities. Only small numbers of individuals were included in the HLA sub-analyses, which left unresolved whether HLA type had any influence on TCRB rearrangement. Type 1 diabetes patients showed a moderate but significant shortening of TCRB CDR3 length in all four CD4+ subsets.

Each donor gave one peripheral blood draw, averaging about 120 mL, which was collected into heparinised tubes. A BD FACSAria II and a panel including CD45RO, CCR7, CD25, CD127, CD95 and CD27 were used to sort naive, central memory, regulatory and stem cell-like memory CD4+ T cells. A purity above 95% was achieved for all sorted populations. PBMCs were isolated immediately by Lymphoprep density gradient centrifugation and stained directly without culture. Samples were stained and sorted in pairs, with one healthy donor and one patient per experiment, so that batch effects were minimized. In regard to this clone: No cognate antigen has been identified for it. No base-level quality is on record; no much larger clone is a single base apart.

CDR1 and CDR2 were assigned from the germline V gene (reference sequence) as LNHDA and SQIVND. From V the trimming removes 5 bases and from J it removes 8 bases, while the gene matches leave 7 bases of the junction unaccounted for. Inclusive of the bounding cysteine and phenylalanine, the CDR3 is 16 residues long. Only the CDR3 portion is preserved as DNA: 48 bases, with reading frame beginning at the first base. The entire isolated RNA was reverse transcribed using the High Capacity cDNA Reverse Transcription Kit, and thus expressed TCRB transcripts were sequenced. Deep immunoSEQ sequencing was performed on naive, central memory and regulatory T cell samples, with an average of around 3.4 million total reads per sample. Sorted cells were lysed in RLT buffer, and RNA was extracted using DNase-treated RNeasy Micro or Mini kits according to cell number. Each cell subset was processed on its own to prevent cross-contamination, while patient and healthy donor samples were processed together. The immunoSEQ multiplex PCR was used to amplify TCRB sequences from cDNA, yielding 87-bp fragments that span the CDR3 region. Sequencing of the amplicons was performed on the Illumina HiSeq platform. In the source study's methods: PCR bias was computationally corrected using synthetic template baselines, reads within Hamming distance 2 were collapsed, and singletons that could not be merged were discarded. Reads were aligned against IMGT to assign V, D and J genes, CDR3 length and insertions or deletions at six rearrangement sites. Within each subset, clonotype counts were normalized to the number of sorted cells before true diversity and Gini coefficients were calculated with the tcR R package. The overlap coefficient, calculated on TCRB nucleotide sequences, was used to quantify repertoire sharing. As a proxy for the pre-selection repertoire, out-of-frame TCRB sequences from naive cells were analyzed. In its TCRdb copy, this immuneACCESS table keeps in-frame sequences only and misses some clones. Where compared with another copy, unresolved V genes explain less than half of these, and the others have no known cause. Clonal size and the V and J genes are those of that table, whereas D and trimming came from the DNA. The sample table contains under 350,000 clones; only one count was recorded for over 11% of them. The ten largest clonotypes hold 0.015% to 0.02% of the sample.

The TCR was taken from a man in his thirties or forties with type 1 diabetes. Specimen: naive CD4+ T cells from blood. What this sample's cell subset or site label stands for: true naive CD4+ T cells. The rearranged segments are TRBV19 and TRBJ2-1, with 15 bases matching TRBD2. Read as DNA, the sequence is TGTGCCAGTAGTTCCCGGACTAGCGGGAGGGCTGATGAGCAGTTCTTC. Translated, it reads CASSSRTSGRADEQFF.